One T cell receptor beta chain is described in this entry. This sample was included in a study of shared clonotypes between healthy human individuals. Looked up from germline, CDR1 is MDHEN and CDR2 is SYDVKM. The CDR3 is 13 amino acids. The V end lost 7 bases, the J end lost 0 bases, and 7 bases lay between the germline ends. Assay runs were performed at deep level. This table comes from immunoSEQ multiplex PCR, and its TCRdb copy is limited to in-frame clones, with some not included. The sample lists 800,000 to 1,200,000 clones; around 78% were seen once. V usage is TRBV28 and J usage is TRBJ1-3, with D perhaps matching TRBD1 (5 bases). The sequence was obtained from a man aged 18 to 30 in good health. Some clones in this sample may be carry-over from other donors' samples. Specimen: memory CD4+ T cells from PBMCs. Specified subset: CD45RA-negative fraction. For the CDR3, the DNA is TGTGCCAGCATCAGGGACTCTGGAAACACCATATATTTT. Protein product: CASIRDSGNTIYF.